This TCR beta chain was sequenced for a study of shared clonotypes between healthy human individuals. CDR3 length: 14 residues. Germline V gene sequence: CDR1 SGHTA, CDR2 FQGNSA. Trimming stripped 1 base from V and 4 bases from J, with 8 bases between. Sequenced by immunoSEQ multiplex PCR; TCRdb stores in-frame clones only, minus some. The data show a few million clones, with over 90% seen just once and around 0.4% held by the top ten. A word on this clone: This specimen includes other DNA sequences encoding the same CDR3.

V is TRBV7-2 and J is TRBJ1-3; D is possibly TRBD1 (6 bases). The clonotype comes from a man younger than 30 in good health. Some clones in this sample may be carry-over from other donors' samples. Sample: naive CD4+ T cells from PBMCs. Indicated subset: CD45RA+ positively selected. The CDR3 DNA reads TGTGCCAGCAGCTTAGTGGGGGCAGGAAACACCATATATTTT. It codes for CASSLVGAGNTIYF.